This T cell receptor (beta chain) comes out of a study (dated by TCRdb to the mid-2010s). Background for the entire study: The study tested whether tumor-infiltrating Tregs in breast cancer are recruited from blood Tregs or converted in situ from other CD4+ T cell subsets.

The memory CD4+ T cell population was isolated based on a CD4+CD45RO+CD25- phenotype. Tregs, naive and memory CD4+ T cells from tumor, blood and ipsilateral draining lymph nodes of roughly 5 breast cancer patients underwent full-length TCR alpha and beta sequencing. Tumor tissue, along with lymph nodes from ipsilateral axillary dissection, was perfused with PBS, minced, and then digested using collagenase I and hyaluronidase. Mononuclear cells from lymph nodes or 45 to 60 ml of peripheral blood were isolated by Ficoll density gradient centrifugation. Sorted cell populations were confirmed by FACS to exceed 90% purity. CDR1 and CDR2 (MNHNS, SASEGT) derive from the germline V gene. Unmatched junction bases come to 8, with V trimmed by 8 bases and J by 2 bases. The CDR3 measures 15 amino acids from cysteine to phenylalanine. Only CDR3 DNA remains: 45 bases, in frame from the first base. What the study reported, not specific to this receptor: The greatest overlap of tumor-infiltrating Treg TCR alpha and beta sequences was with tumor naive CD4+ T cells, followed next by blood naive CD4+ T cells. The TCR gene usage of tumor memory CD4+ T cells clustered together with blood and lymph node memory CD4+ cells and with lymph node naive CD4+ cells. Rather than covering whole repertoires, validation in the larger cohort was restricted to a single TCR beta V-J rearrangement.

Details on this clonotype: This clone's antigen is unknown. Base quality data are lacking; no much larger clone is found one base away.

Full-length TCR variable regions were amplified by 5' RACE PCR using constant-region reverse primers, and then by semi-nested PCR using Nested Universal Primer A. The ReliaPrep RNA Cell Miniprep System was used to extract total RNA, which was then reverse transcribed into 5'RACE-ready cDNA with the SMARTer RACE 5'/3' Kit. An Illumina MiSeq was used to sequence the full-length TCR alpha and beta libraries, which had been barcoded with multiplex adaptors. Processing in the source paper ran as follows. For each of nine subset-tissue groups, sequencing data from the five patients were pooled, and the groups were then compared using unsupervised clustering of TCR gene usage. The Morisita-Horn index was used to calculate repertoire similarity, with shared sequences weighted according to their contribution to each repertoire. Through fastp at Q25 and MiXCR, TCRdb rebuilt clones from the public reads, retaining in-frame beta chains. Under each unique CDR3 protein, matching rows form one entry showing the most common genes and DNA. The V and J calls, along with clone size, are taken from TCRdb and not from the paper's own processing. In all, the sample holds tens of thousands of distinct CDR3 sequences, and about 22% of those were seen once. The top ten constitute approximately 3% of the sample.

This clonotype originated in a female donor with breast cancer. The chain uses TRBV6-1 and TRBJ1-5; 8 nucleotides in the junction match TRBD1. The sequencing input was memory CD4+ T cells sorted from a lymph node. The sample's cell subset or site label, decoded: memory CD4+ T cells, CD4+CD45RO+CD25-. The base sequence is TGTGCCAGCGCGGGACAGGAGCGGGGCAATCAGCCCCAGCATTTT. The encoded protein is CASAGQERGNQPQHF.